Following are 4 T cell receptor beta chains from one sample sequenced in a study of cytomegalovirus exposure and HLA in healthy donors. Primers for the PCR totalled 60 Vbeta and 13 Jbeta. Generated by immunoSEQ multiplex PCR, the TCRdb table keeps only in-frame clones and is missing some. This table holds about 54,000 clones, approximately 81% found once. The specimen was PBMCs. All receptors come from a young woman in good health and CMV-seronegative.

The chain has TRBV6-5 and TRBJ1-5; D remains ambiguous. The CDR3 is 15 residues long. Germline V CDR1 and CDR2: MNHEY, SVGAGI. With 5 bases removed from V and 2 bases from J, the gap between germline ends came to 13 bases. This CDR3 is CASSRSHGGNQPQHF. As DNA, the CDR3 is TGTGCCAGCAGTCGCTCCCACGGGGGCAATCAGCCCCAGCATTTT.

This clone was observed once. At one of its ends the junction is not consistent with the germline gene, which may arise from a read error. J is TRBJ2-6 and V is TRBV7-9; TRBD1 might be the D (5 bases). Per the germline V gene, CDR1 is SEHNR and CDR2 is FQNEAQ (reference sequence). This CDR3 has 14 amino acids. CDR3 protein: CASSFLSGANGLTF. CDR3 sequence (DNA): TGTGCCAGCAGCTTCCTCTCTGGGGCCAACGGCCTGACTTTC. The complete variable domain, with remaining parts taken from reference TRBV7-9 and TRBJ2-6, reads DTGVSQNPRHKITKRGQNVTFRCDPISEHNRLYWYRQTLGQGPEFLTYFQNEAQLEKSRLLSDRFSAERPKGSFSTLEIQRTEQGDSAMYLCASSFLSGANGLTFGAGSRLTVL.

CDR3 bases: TGTGCCAGCAGTTTATCGCGGACTAGCGACAATGAGCAGTTCTTC. This translates into CASSLSRTSDNEQFF. This rearrangement joins TRBV27 to TRBJ2-1; 9 nucleotides line up with TRBD2. The CDR3 extends over 15 amino acids. The germline gives CDR1 MNHEY, CDR2 SMNVEV (reference sequence). With 0 bases clipped from V and 5 bases from J, the junction kept 2 bases outside the gene matches.

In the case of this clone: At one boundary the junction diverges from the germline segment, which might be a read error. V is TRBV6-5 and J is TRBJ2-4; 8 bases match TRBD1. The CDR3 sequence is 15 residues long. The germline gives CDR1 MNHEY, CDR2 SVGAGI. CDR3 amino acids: CASSPGTGAVNSQYF. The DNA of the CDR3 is TGTGCCAGCAGTCCTGGGACAGGCGCCGTAAACAGTCAGTACTTC.